A single sample is the source of the 20 T cell receptor beta chains below, sequenced in a study of T-cell reconstitution after alpha-beta-depleted transplantation in children. Unique molecular identifiers were incorporated during preparation of the TCRbeta library. TCRdb re-derived calls from the PCR reads in MiXCR, one entry per CDR3 protein. Of around 380,000 distinct CDR3 sequences listed, about a tenth are singletons. The sample here was PBMCs from the stem cell graft donor, taken from the stem cell graft. The source is a human donor who donated a stem cell graft to a child with acute myeloid leukemia.

The chain carries TRBV7-9 and TRBJ2-3, with 11 bases fitting TRBD2. This CDR3 spans 14 amino acids. Germline V gene lookup returns CDR1 SEHNR and CDR2 FQNEAQ (reference sequence). J was trimmed by 5 bases and V by 4 bases; bases with no gene match: 2. DNA for the CDR3: TGTGCCAGCAGCTCAGGGACTAGCGGAGATACGCAGTATTTT. Protein: CASSSGTSGDTQYF.

There are many counts of this clonotype. This chain connects TRBV20-1 to TRBJ2-3, with D unclear. The germline V gene has CDR1 DFQATT and CDR2 SNEGSKA (reference sequence). V lost 6 bases and J 2 bases, leaving 21 bases between the germline ends. The CDR3 has 16 amino acids. The CDR3 nucleotides read TGCAGTGCCGCCAGCTTGAATGTGGGATACACAGATACGCAGTATTTT. The encoded protein is CSAASLNVGYTDTQYF.

This clonotype was counted between two and nine times. The chain uses TRBV6-5 and TRBJ1-6; D is uncertain. Germline V lookup: CDR1 MNHEY, CDR2 SVGAGI. V was shortened by 1 base and J by 0 bases, with 16 bases between the two germline ends. The CDR3 has 19 residues. The CDR3 coding sequence is TGTGCCAGCAGTTACTATCGTCCAGGCGGCAACTCCTATAATTCACCCCTCCACTTT. Its protein is CASSYYRPGGNSYNSPLHF.

In this sample, this clonotype turned up a few times. This sequence joins TRBV28 and TRBJ2-5; perhaps TRBD2 as D (5 bases). V was pared by 6 bases and J by 1 base, with 9 bases between. The CDR3 consists of 13 residues. In germline, CDR1 is MDHEN, CDR2 SYDVKM. CDR3 residues: CASRLSGQETQYF. The CDR3 DNA is TGTGCCAGCAGGCTAAGCGGCCAAGAGACCCAGTACTTC.

This clonotype appeared a few times. J is TRBJ2-3 and V is TRBV6-1; 10 positions agree with TRBD2. V gave up 0 bases and J gave up 2 bases; unmatched junction bases: 2. Germline V gene sequence: CDR1 MNHNS, CDR2 SASEGT. The CDR3 totals 16 residues. CDR3 protein: CASSEASGGSTDTQYF. DNA for the CDR3: TGTGCCAGCAGTGAAGCTAGCGGGGGGTCCACAGATACGCAGTATTTT.

This clonotype was recorded a few times. The rearrangement uses TRBV7-2 and TRBJ1-5, with D possibly TRBD1 on 6 matching bases. Trimming took 6 bases from V and 3 from J, leaving 15 bases between them. The CDR3 covers 15 residues. CDR1 is SGHTA and CDR2 is FQGNSA in the germline V gene. For the CDR3, the DNA is TGTGCCAGCAGTTCAGGGGTACTAAACAATCAGCCCCAGCATTTT. Protein: CASSSGVLNNQPQHF.

The CDR3 region is CASSLTGTSGRSDTQYF. The CDR3 DNA is TGCGCCAGCAGCCTTACCGGGACTAGCGGGAGATCTGATACGCAGTATTTT. V gene TRBV4-1 combines with J gene TRBJ2-3; TRBD2 matches at 14 bases. The germline CDR1 and CDR2 sequences are MGHRA and YSYEKL. The CDR3 is 17 amino acids. The junction had 9 bases not matched to a gene; V was cut back by 4 bases and J by 6 bases.

At least ten counts were recorded for this clonotype. Germline and junction disagree at one end, which may indicate a read error. The V gene is TRBV29-1, the J gene TRBJ2-7, with 10 bases matching TRBD2. Looked up from germline, CDR1 is SQVTM and CDR2 is ANQGSEA. The CDR3 extends over 15 amino acids. CDR3 sequence (DNA): TGCAGTGTTGTAAGGCTAGCGGGAGCCTCCTACGAGCAGTACTTC. Translated: CSVVRLAGASYEQYF.

This clonotype showed up just a few times. V is TRBV6-1 and J is TRBJ2-1; TRBD1 matches 7 bases. From germline, CDR1 is MNHNS and CDR2 SASEGT. The CDR3 is 14 residues long. V gave up 8 bases and J gave up 7 bases; unmatched junction bases: 11. The CDR3 loop reads CASGTTGVQNEQFF. CDR3 sequence (DNA): TGTGCCAGCGGGACCACAGGGGTTCAAAATGAGCAGTTCTTC.

The rearrangement links TRBV20-1 to TRBJ2-5; possibly TRBD1 for D (6 bases). The CDR3 has 12 amino acids. CDR1 is DFQATT, CDR2 SNEGSKA, per germline (reference sequence). The V end lost 3 bases, the J end lost 4 bases, and 9 bases lay between the germline ends. CDR3 DNA sequence: TGCAGTGCTAGGGCCAGGGGAGAGACCCAGTACTTC. This translates into CSARARGETQYF.

This clonotype was found many times. V is TRBV12-3 or TRBV12-4 and J is TRBJ2-6; D is unclear. V was trimmed by 2 bases and J by 1 base, leaving 12 bases between them. The CDR3 consists of 17 residues. CDR3 sequence reads: CASSLIKARSGANVLTF. Written as DNA, the CDR3 is TGTGCCAGCAGTTTAATCAAGGCCCGGTCTGGGGCCAACGTCCTGACTTTC.

There are many counts of this clonotype. The chain links TRBV5-1 to TRBJ2-1, with 8 positions matching TRBD2. J gave up 4 bases and V 4 bases, and 7 bases lay outside the gene matches. Per germline, CDR1 SGHRS and CDR2 YFSETQ. The CDR3 sequence is 15 residues long. CDR3 residues: CASSRVAGPYNEQFF. The CDR3, as DNA: TGCGCCAGCAGCCGGGTAGCGGGACCTTACAATGAGCAGTTCTTC.

This clonotype was detected many times. This chain links TRBV7-2 with TRBJ2-1; TRBD2 matches at 12 bases. CDR1 is SGHTA and CDR2 is FQGNSA in the germline V gene. V shed 3 bases and J 4 bases; nucleotides not matched to a gene: 7. This CDR3 contains 17 residues. CDR3 DNA sequence: TGTGCCAGCAGCTTCGGAAGGACTAGCGGGGCTTACAATGAGCAGTTCTTC. It codes for CASSFGRTSGAYNEQFF.

V and J are TRBV7-8 and TRBJ2-7; D gene unclear. From germline, CDR1 is SGHVS and CDR2 FQNEAQ. The CDR3 covers 14 residues. V was pared by 2 bases and J by 0 bases, with 8 bases between. CDR3 amino acids: CASSLSGTSYEQYF. CDR3 DNA: TGTGCCAGCAGCTTAAGTGGCACCTCCTACGAGCAGTACTTC.

This clonotype has ten or more counts. The V gene is TRBV30, the J gene TRBJ1-3; D gene ambiguous. V dropped 0 bases and J dropped 4 bases, with 10 bases sitting between them. CDR3 length equals 14 residues. The V gene's germline CDR1 is GTSNPN and CDR2 SVGIG (reference sequence). CDR3 region: CAWSVPHLGNTIYF. The CDR3 DNA reads TGTGCCTGGAGTGTACCACACTTAGGAAACACCATATATTTT.

The chain uses TRBV4-3 and TRBJ2-5; D gene ambiguous. Germline lookup yields CDR1 LGHNA and CDR2 YSLEER. This CDR3 has 14 residues. V lost 0 bases and J 5 bases, leaving 10 bases between the germline ends. CDR3 in DNA: TGCGCCAGCAGCCAAGATATAGGCTGGGAGACCCAGTACTTC. It translates to CASSQDIGWETQYF.

This clonotype was picked up a small number of times. This chain joins TRBV4-3 and TRBJ2-1; D remains ambiguous. Germline CDR1 reads LGHNA; CDR2 reads YSLEER. V was clipped by 4 bases and J by 3 bases, with 19 bases between them. CDR3 length equals 17 residues. The CDR3 DNA reads TGCGCCAGCAGCCCCATACCCCGGAAACAGCTCTACAATGAGCAGTTCTTC. It translates to CASSPIPRKQLYNEQFF.

A word on this clonotype: Germline is not matched at one junction end, which may reflect a read error. The chain recombines TRBV4-3 with TRBJ2-5, with a weak D call TRBD2 (6 bases). Germline loops: CDR1 LGHNA, CDR2 YSLEER. The CDR3 covers 16 residues. The CDR3 protein is CASGQDRGLQKGTQYF. The CDR3 DNA reads as TGCGCCAGCGGCCAAGATCGCGGACTACAAAAGGGGACCCAGTACTTC.

This chain joins TRBV5-1 and TRBJ1-5, with D hard to call. The CDR3 extends over 14 amino acids. V gave up 2 bases and J gave up 7 bases, with 13 bases separating them. Germline V gives CDR1 SGHRS, CDR2 YFSETQ. The CDR3 here is CASSFGEDGQPQHF. CDR3 DNA: TGCGCCAGCAGCTTTGGGGAGGACGGGCAGCCCCAGCATTTT.

This clonotype was found many times. The chain combines TRBV12-3 or TRBV12-4 with TRBJ2-5; D is undetermined. This CDR3 is built from 13 residues. V dropped 0 bases and J dropped 7 bases, with 9 bases sitting between them. The CDR3 nucleotides read TGTGCCAGCAGTTTAGCAGGGTCTGGGACCCAGTACTTC. Translation gives CASSLAGSGTQYF.